This T cell receptor (beta chain) was observed in a study of identical twins. General study findings and limits: Low generation-probability sequences were in excess among twin-shared out-of-frame alpha sequences. High-abundance cord blood beta clonotypes had fewer insertions; memory repertoires showed none.

A universal primer site was added by template switching, and unique molecular identifiers were carried by the cDNA. MiXCR was run by TCRdb on the 5' RACE reads, yielding one entry per CDR3 protein. Among some 1,700,000 distinct CDR3 sequences listed, under 35% were seen once. The table lists this clonotype with a few counts. What it recognizes is unknown. This CDR3 comprises 13 residues. In germline, CDR1 is MNHNY, CDR2 SVGAGI (reference sequence). V was cut by 9 bases and J by 7 bases, with 13 bases left in between. Material: cord blood. The TCR comes from a newborn girl in good health. V usage is TRBV6-6 and J usage is TRBJ1-6; D perhaps matches TRBD1 (5 bases). Written as DNA, the CDR3 is TGTGCCAGTGATCCAGGGAACAATTCACCCCTCCACTTT. This sequence encodes CASDPGNNSPLHF.